The 5 T cell receptor beta chains below come from one sample, sequenced in a study of post-analysis software for immune sequencing data. No antigen has been identified for these receptors. Findings of the study overall: TRBV5-6, TRBV5-1 and TRBV20-1 were among a handful of TRBV segments more frequent in patients than controls.

Incorporated into the TCR beta cDNA libraries were unique molecular identifiers, which served to reduce PCR and sequencing biases. Using its own MiXCR run on the PCR reads, TCRdb lists one record per CDR3 protein. The sample has about 200,000 distinct CDR3 sequences; over 25% are singletons. The specimen sequenced was blood. The receptors come from a girl between 2 and 17 years old with multiple sclerosis.

Turning to this clonotype: A much bigger clone sits one base away, suggesting this may be a read error. This likely comes from a read error, as the CDR3 has no conserved phenylalanine or tryptophan at its end. This chain uses TRBV12-3 or TRBV12-4 with TRBJ2-7; the D gene is possibly TRBD2 (5 bases). With 3 bases removed from V and 2 bases from J, the gap between germline ends came to 8 bases. This CDR3 region has 13 residues. The CDR3 is CASSLRVTYEQYC. CDR3 in DNA: TGTGCCAGCAGTTTGCGGGTTACCTACGAGCAGTACTGC.

This clonotype was recorded many times. V is TRBV5-1 and J is TRBJ2-5, with TRBD2 matching over 8 bases. The CDR3 is 16 residues long. Germline trimming cut 2 bases from V and 2 bases from J; bases unmatched to any gene: 8. The germline V gene encodes CDR1 SGHRS and CDR2 YFSETQ. The CDR3 here is CASSLLTRGGQETQYF. CDR3 DNA sequence: TGCGCCAGCAGCTTACTGACCCGGGGGGGTCAAGAGACCCAGTACTTC.

This rearrangement joins TRBV11-2 to TRBJ2-7; 9 nucleotides align to TRBD2. CDR1 is SGHAT and CDR2 is FQNNGV in the germline V gene. This CDR3 contains 16 residues. Losses at the gene ends were 1 base for V and 3 bases for J; bases not matched to a gene: 7. The CDR3: CASSLVFPAGGYEQYF. The CDR3 DNA reads TGTGCCAGCAGCTTAGTTTTTCCAGCGGGAGGCTACGAGCAGTACTTC.

This clonotype was observed at least ten times. CDR3: CASSPKTGGLEQYF. The CDR3 DNA follows: TGTGCCAGCAGCCCCAAGACAGGGGGCCTCGAGCAGTACTTC. The chain uses TRBV7-2 and TRBJ2-7; 10 positions match TRBD1. Germline CDR1 and CDR2: SGHTA and FQGNSA. With V trimmed by 5 bases and J by 6 bases, 7 bases remained unmatched. The CDR3 extends over 14 amino acids.

The chain carries TRBV12-3 or TRBV12-4 and TRBJ1-1; possibly TRBD1 for D (5 bases). The CDR3 is 12 amino acids. The V gene lost 5 bases and the J gene lost 8 bases, with 12 bases spanning the gap. CDR3 DNA: TGTGCCAGCAGTCGGCGGGAGGGGGAAGCTTTCTTT. Protein product: CASSRREGEAFF.